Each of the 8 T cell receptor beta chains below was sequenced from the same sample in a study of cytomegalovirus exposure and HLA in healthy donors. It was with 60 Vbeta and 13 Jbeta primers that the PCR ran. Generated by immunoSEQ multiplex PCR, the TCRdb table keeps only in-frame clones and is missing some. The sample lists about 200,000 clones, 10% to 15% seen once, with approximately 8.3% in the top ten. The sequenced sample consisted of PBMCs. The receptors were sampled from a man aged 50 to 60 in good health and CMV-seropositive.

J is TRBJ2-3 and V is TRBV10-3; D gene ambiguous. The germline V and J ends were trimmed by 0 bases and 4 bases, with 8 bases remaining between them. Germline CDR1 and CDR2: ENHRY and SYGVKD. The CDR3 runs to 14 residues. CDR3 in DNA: TGTGCCATCAGTGAGTCGCATTCGGCAGATACGCAGTATTTT. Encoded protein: CAISESHSADTQYF.

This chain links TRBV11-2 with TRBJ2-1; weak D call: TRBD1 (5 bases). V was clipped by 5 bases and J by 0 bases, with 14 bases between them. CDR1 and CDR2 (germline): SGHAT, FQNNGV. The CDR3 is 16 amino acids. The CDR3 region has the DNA TGTGCCAGCAGCCTCTTAGGGGCGAGCTCCTACAATGAGCAGTTCTTC. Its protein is CASSLLGASSYNEQFF.

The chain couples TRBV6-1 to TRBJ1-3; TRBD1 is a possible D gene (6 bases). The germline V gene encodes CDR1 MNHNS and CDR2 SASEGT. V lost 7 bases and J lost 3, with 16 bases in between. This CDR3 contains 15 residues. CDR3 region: CASTEAGAYGNTIYF. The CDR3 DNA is TGTGCCAGCACCGAAGCAGGGGCGTATGGAAACACCATATATTTT.

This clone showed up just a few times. CDR3 loop: CASNTRGSYEQYF. Here the CDR3 DNA reads TGTGCCAGCAACACCAGGGGTAGCTACGAGCAGTACTTC. V gene TRBV6-1 combines with J gene TRBJ2-7, with D tentatively TRBD1 (6 bases). The CDR3 extends over 13 amino acids. V shed 7 bases and J shed 3 bases, with 13 bases lying between them. Germline loops: CDR1 MNHNS, CDR2 SASEGT.

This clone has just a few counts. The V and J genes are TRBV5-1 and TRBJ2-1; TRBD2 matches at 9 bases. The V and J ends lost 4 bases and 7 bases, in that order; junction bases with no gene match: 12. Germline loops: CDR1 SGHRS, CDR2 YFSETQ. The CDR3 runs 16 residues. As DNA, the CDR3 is TGCGCCAGCAGCCCGGAGGGGCGGGGGGGCAATAATGAGCAGTTCTTC. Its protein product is CASSPEGRGGNNEQFF.

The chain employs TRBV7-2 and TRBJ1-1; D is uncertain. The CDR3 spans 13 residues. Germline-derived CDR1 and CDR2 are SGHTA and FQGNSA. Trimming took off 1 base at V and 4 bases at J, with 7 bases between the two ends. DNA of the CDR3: TGTGCCAGCAGCTTAGGCGGGATCACTGAAGCTTTCTTT. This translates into CASSLGGITEAFF.

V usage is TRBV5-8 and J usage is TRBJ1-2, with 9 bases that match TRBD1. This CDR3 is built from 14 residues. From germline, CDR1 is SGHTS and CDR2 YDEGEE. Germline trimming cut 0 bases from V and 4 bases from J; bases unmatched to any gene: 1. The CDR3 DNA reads TGTGCCAGCAGCTTGGGGACAGGGGTCTATGGCTACACCTTC. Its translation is CASSLGTGVYGYTF.

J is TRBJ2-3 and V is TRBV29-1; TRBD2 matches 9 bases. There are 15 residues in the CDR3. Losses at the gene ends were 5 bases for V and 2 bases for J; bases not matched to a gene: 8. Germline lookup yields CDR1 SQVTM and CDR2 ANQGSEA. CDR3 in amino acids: CSVLGLAGPTDTQYF. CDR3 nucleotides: TGCAGCGTTTTGGGGCTAGCGGGACCCACAGATACGCAGTATTTT.